The sequence of this T cell receptor beta chain was determined in a study of glioma-infiltrating T cells after dendritic cell vaccination. TCRdb's copy holds only in-frame clones and misses some; the assay was immunoSEQ multiplex PCR. This table holds around 96,000 clones, 79% found once. Germline values: CDR1 SQVTM, CDR2 ANQGSEA. Trimming stripped 4 bases from V and 4 bases from J, with 13 bases between. This CDR3 region has 13 residues. The input for sequencing was blood, taken before dendritic cell vaccination. The TCR originated in a human donor with glioblastoma. This sequence joins TRBV29-1 and TRBJ1-2; weak D call: TRBD1 (5 bases). In nucleotides, the CDR3 is TGCAGCGTTGGGGGCCTGGGCAGCTATGGCTACACCTTC. This sequence encodes CSVGGLGSYGYTF.